This entry concerns a single T cell receptor (beta chain). Antigen specificity is unknown. Both 60 Vbeta primers and 13 Jbeta primers went into the PCR. Produced via immunoSEQ multiplex PCR; TCRdb's table is partial and in-frame only. The table records some 130,000 clones, 80% of them present only once. This record belongs to a study of cytomegalovirus exposure and HLA in healthy donors. Findings of the study overall: According to an earlier analysis, most TCR beta V segments yielded productive rearrangements about 87% or about 30% of the time. The study recorded more than 150 TCR beta chains that were cytomegalovirus-associated.

The sample taken for sequencing was PBMCs. The sequence was collected from a man aged 35 to 55 in good health and CMV-seronegative.

The CDR3 DNA follows: TGTGCCTGGAGTGGGGGACTAGCGGGAGGAACCTACGAGCAGTACTTC. Translation: CAWSGGLAGGTYEQYF. V gene TRBV30 combines with J gene TRBJ2-7, with 15 bases identical to TRBD2. Germline V gene lookup returns CDR1 GTSNPN and CDR2 SVGIG (reference sequence). Trimming cost V 1 base and J 2 bases; bases outside gene matches: 3. The CDR3 extends over 16 amino acids.